Shown below are 31 T cell receptor beta chains from a single sample sequenced in a study of CD8 T cells in Susac syndrome. With random hexamers, reverse transcription was performed on about 0.5 to 1 ug of RNA. Each CDR3 protein gets one entry after TCRdb re-called the immunoSEQ multiplex PCR reads with MiXCR. The sample holds some 97,000 distinct CDR3 sequences, around 96% seen once. The specimen sequenced was CD8+ T cells from PBMCs. These TCRs come from a human donor with Susac syndrome.

The J gene is TRBJ1-2, the V gene TRBV3-1, with a tentative D call TRBD1 (5 bases). Germline CDR1 LGHDT, CDR2 YNNKEL (reference sequence). Trimming removed 1 base at V and 5 bases at J, with 14 bases between. This CDR3 is built from 15 residues. The CDR3 nucleotides are TGTGCCAGCAGCCAAGTCGAGGGGATTAAGTATGGCTACACCTTC. It is translated as CASSQVEGIKYGYTF.

This sequence joins TRBV19 and TRBJ2-5; D ambiguous. Germline V CDR1 and CDR2: LNHDA, SQIVND (reference sequence). With 8 bases removed from V and 0 bases from J, the gap between germline ends came to 13 bases. The CDR3 covers 14 residues. The DNA for the CDR3 is TGTGCCAGTGCCCTCGGCGGATACCAAGAGACCCAGTACTTC. Translation gives CASALGGYQETQYF.

The genes are TRBV7-8 and TRBJ2-5; D possibly corresponds to TRBD2 (5 bases). The germline CDR1 and CDR2 sequences are SGHVS and FQNEAQ. CDR3 size: 13 residues. Trimming removed 4 bases from V and 4 bases from J, with 10 bases in between. CDR3 in amino acids: CASSSAGTETQYF. CDR3 coding DNA: TGTGCCAGCAGCTCGGCGGGCACAGAGACCCAGTACTTC.

The chain couples TRBV28 to TRBJ2-1, with 7 bases fitting TRBD2. Germline CDR1 is MDHEN and CDR2 is SYDVKM. This CDR3 region has 16 residues. V lost 4 bases and J lost 3; bases outside the gene matches: 9. Here the CDR3 reads CASSSDSAGSYNEQFF. The CDR3 nucleotides are TGTGCCAGCAGTTCCGATTCAGCGGGAAGCTACAATGAGCAGTTCTTC.

The V and J genes are TRBV4-1 and TRBJ2-5; no reliable D call. V lost 0 bases to trimming and J lost 3 bases, with 17 bases between them. This CDR3 is built from 17 residues. CDR1 MGHRA and CDR2 YSYEKL come from the germline V gene. For the CDR3, the DNA is TGCGCCAGCAGCCAAGACCTTAGTACCCTGGGTGAAGAGACCCAGTACTTC. Its protein is CASSQDLSTLGEETQYF.

The chain employs TRBV6-1 and TRBJ2-1; the match to TRBD2 covers 7 bases. CDR3 length: 16 residues. V was clipped by 6 bases and J by 0 bases; unmatched bases: 8. CDR1 is MNHNS and CDR2 is SASEGT in the germline V gene. The CDR3 loop is CASSPGSGTSYNEQFF. The CDR3 nucleotides read TGTGCCAGCAGCCCCGGGAGCGGGACCTCCTACAATGAGCAGTTCTTC.

V and J are TRBV29-1 and TRBJ2-6; D is uncertain. V lost 3 bases and J 0 bases, leaving 9 bases between the germline ends. Germline V gives CDR1 SQVTM, CDR2 ANQGSEA. The CDR3 is 15 amino acids. The CDR3 DNA follows: TGCAGCGTTGATGAGGTGTTCTCTGGGGCCAACGTCCTGACTTTC. It translates to CSVDEVFSGANVLTF.

Note on this clonotype: The germline gene is not matched at one end of the junction; a read error may be the cause. The chain employs TRBV7-7 and TRBJ1-4; 7 bases are shared with TRBD1. CDR3 length: 15 residues. Germline assignment: CDR1 SSHAT and CDR2 FNYEAQ (reference sequence). CDR3 residues: CASSLGGQSGEKLFF. In nucleotides, the CDR3 is TGTGCTAGCAGCTTGGGGGGACAGAGCGGTGAAAAACTGTTTTTT.

The CDR3 loop reads CASSPDRGRRTGELFF. The CDR3 DNA reads TGCGCCAGCAGTCCGGACAGGGGAAGACGGACCGGGGAGCTGTTTTTT. The chain joins TRBV23-1 to TRBJ2-2; 9 bases map to TRBD1. TRBV23-1 is given ORF status, its function remaining uncertain. The CDR3 extends over 16 amino acids. J gave up 5 bases and V 4 bases, and 8 bases lay outside the gene matches.

J is TRBJ2-7 and V is TRBV24-1; D is possibly TRBD2 (6 bases). V lost 5 bases and J lost 6, with 13 bases in between. Germline CDR1 reads KGHDR; CDR2 reads SFDVKD. The CDR3 is 13 residues long. The CDR3 loop is CATSATGTSEQYF. The DNA for the CDR3 is TGTGCCACCAGTGCCACGGGGACTTCCGAGCAGTACTTC.

The chain recombines TRBV29-1 with TRBJ1-3; the match to TRBD1 covers 9 bases. This CDR3 comprises 14 residues. V lost 3 bases and J lost 2; bases outside the gene matches: 2. The V gene's germline CDR1 is SQVTM and CDR2 ANQGSEA. The CDR3 loop reads CSVEGDRAGNTIYF. CDR3 sequence (DNA): TGCAGCGTTGAGGGGGACAGGGCTGGAAACACCATATATTTT.

The gene calls are TRBV20-1 and TRBJ2-3; a possible D gene is TRBD2 (6 bases). The germline CDR1 and CDR2 sequences are DFQATT and SNEGSKA (reference sequence). The CDR3 consists of 13 residues. V lost 7 bases and J 3 bases, leaving 14 bases between the germline ends. The CDR3 bases are TGCAGTGTTCCCGGGGGTTTGACAGATACGCAGTATTTT. Translating it yields CSVPGGLTDTQYF.

In its sample, this clonotype was seen once. The J gene is TRBJ2-1, the V gene TRBV29-1; D might be TRBD2 (5 bases). Per the germline V gene, CDR1 is SQVTM and CDR2 is ANQGSEA. Trimming pared 3 bases from V and 6 bases from J, leaving 12 bases between. The CDR3 totals 13 residues. In DNA form, the CDR3 reads TGCAGCGTTGATCAGTCCGGGGTCAATGAGCAGTTCTTC. Translating gives CSVDQSGVNEQFF.

The CDR3 coding sequence is TGTGCCAGCTCACGGACAGGGGGAAGGGATTCACCCCTCCACTTT. This codes for CASSRTGGRDSPLHF. This chain uses TRBV18 with TRBJ1-6, with 10 bases lining up with TRBD1. The CDR3 has 15 amino acids. Germline-derived CDR1 and CDR2 are KGHSH and LQKENI. Germline trimming cut 4 bases from V and 8 bases from J; bases unmatched to any gene: 5.

This rearrangement joins TRBV7-6 to TRBJ2-1; D ambiguous. Trimming removed 3 bases at V and 6 bases at J, with 9 bases between. Germline CDR1 is SGHVS and CDR2 is FNYEAQ. The CDR3 is 13 amino acids. CDR3 residues: CASSFGSSNEQFF. CDR3 DNA: TGTGCCAGCAGCTTCGGTTCGTCCAATGAGCAGTTCTTC.

The V gene is TRBV7-8, the J gene TRBJ2-5, with D possibly being TRBD2 (6 bases). Trimming stripped 2 bases from V and 1 base from J, with 8 bases between. This CDR3 is built from 14 residues. Germline loops: CDR1 SGHVS, CDR2 FQNEAQ. CDR3 loop: CASSLSGLQETQYF. CDR3 DNA sequence: TGTGCCAGCAGCTTAAGCGGGCTCCAAGAGACCCAGTACTTC.

The chain recombines TRBV5-6 with TRBJ2-5; 7 positions match TRBD1. Per the germline V gene, CDR1 is SGHDT and CDR2 is YYEEEE. V lost 0 bases to trimming and J lost 2 bases; unmatched junction nucleotides: 4. CDR3 size: 15 residues. The CDR3 is CASSLGDRTQETQYF. The CDR3 DNA reads TGTGCCAGCAGCTTGGGGGACAGAACTCAAGAGACCCAGTACTTC.

The chain carries TRBV3-1 and TRBJ2-7, with 7 bases that match TRBD1. The germline CDR1 and CDR2 sequences are LGHDT and YNNKEL (reference sequence). V shed 4 bases and J 0 bases; nucleotides not matched to a gene: 9. The CDR3 has 16 residues. The CDR3 reads CASSLTGRISSYEQYF. The CDR3 nucleotides are TGTGCCAGCAGCCTGACAGGGCGAATTTCCTCCTACGAGCAGTACTTC.

The rearrangement uses TRBV2 and TRBJ2-3; TRBD1 matches at 9 bases. The CDR3 loop spans 17 amino acids. Losses at the gene ends were 5 bases for V and 4 bases for J; bases not matched to a gene: 13. Germline values: CDR1 SNHLY, CDR2 FYNNEI. Here the CDR3 DNA reads TGTGCCAGCAGTTCTCCCTCCACAGGGGGCGACGCAGATACGCAGTATTTT. It is translated as CASSSPSTGGDADTQYF. The full variable domain, with the rest looked up from reference TRBV2 and TRBJ2-3, is EPEVTQTPSHQVTQMGQEVILRCVPISNHLYFYWYRQILGQKVEFLVSFYNNEISEKSEIFDDQFSVERPDGSNFTLKIRSTKLEDSAMYFCASSSPSTGGDADTQYFGPGTRLTVL.

The J gene is TRBJ1-2, the V gene TRBV12-3 or TRBV12-4; tentative D call: TRBD1 (5 bases). The CDR3 spans 13 residues. Trimming removed 5 bases at V and 8 bases at J, with 15 bases between. CDR3 DNA: TGTGCCAGCAGTCACCGGGACCAGGGAGGCTACACCTTC. Its translation: CASSHRDQGGYTF.

V gene TRBV5-4 combines with J gene TRBJ2-1; 9 bases line up with TRBD2. Germline lookup yields CDR1 SGHNT and CDR2 YYREEE (reference sequence). Trimming at V came to 3 bases and at J to 10 bases, leaving 5 bases not matched to a gene. This CDR3 spans 13 amino acids. This CDR3 reads CASSWRGGREQFF. Written as DNA, the CDR3 is TGTGCCAGCAGCTGGCGGGGGGGGCGAGAGCAGTTCTTC.

V usage is TRBV7-2 and J usage is TRBJ2-3; D perhaps matches TRBD2 (5 bases). V lost 1 base and J lost 0, with 11 bases in between. The CDR3 contains 16 residues. Germline V lookup: CDR1 SGHTA, CDR2 FQGNSA. CDR3 DNA sequence: TGTGCCAGCAGCTTAGTGTCTAGCAGTAGCACAGATACGCAGTATTTT. The encoded protein is CASSLVSSSSTDTQYF. Full variable domain (outside the CDR3, taken from reference TRBV7-2 and TRBJ2-3): GAGVSQSPSNKVTEKGKDVELRCDPISGHTALYWYRQSLGQGLEFLIYFQGNSAPDKSGLPSDRFSAERTGGSVSTLTIQRTQQEDSAVYLCASSLVSSSSTDTQYFGPGTRLTVL.

This chain connects TRBV18 to TRBJ2-1; TRBD2 agrees at 8 bases. The length of the CDR3 is 18 residues. Germline V CDR1 and CDR2: KGHSH, LQKENI. Losses at the gene ends were 2 bases for V and 9 bases for J; bases not matched to a gene: 18. CDR3 sequence reads: CASSPWAGTSGLDSEQFF. In DNA form, the CDR3 reads TGTGCCAGCTCACCATGGGCAGGTACTAGCGGCCTTGATAGTGAGCAGTTCTTC. The full variable domain, rest sourced from reference TRBV18 and TRBJ2-1, is NAGVMQNPRHLVRRRGQEARLRCSPMKGHSHVYWYRQLPEEGLKFMVYLQKENIIDESGMPKERFSAEFPKEGPSILRIQQVVRGDSAAYFCASSPWAGTSGLDSEQFFGPGTRLTVL.

This chain joins TRBV20-1 and TRBJ1-4, with a weak D call TRBD1 (5 bases). The germline gives CDR1 DFQATT, CDR2 SNEGSKA (reference sequence). The V gene lost 2 bases and the J gene lost 11 bases, with 9 bases spanning the gap. This CDR3 is 11 amino acids long. The CDR3 DNA is TGCAGTGCTAGACAGGGTCGCAAACTGTTTTTT. Residues: CSARQGRKLFF.

The rearrangement joins TRBV4-2 to TRBJ2-1, with 9 positions matching TRBD2. Germline CDR1 is LGHNA and CDR2 is YNFKEQ. Losses at the gene ends were 0 bases for V and 4 bases for J; bases not matched to a gene: 1. The CDR3 runs 15 residues. The CDR3 spells CASSQESGGYNEQFF. For the CDR3, the DNA is TGTGCCAGCAGCCAAGAGAGCGGGGGGTACAATGAGCAGTTCTTC.

V and J are TRBV7-9 and TRBJ2-5; TRBD1 matches 10 bases. The V gene end was trimmed by 8 bases and the J gene end by 1 base; junction bases not matched to a gene: 10. From germline, CDR1 is SEHNR and CDR2 FQNEAQ (reference sequence). The CDR3 contains 16 residues. The CDR3 DNA follows: TGTGCCAGCGTTTCCGGGACAGGGGTCCTCCAAGAGACCCAGTACTTC. Its translation: CASVSGTGVLQETQYF.

V and J are TRBV12-3 or TRBV12-4 and TRBJ2-1; unclear D gene. This CDR3 region has 15 residues. Trimming stripped 5 bases from V and 1 base from J, with 12 bases between. The CDR3 sequence is CASSETGLSYNEQFF. CDR3 nucleotides: TGTGCCAGCAGTGAAACTGGGTTATCCTACAATGAGCAGTTCTTC.

In this sample, this clonotype turned up once. The gene calls are TRBV29-1 and TRBJ1-2, with 8 positions matching TRBD1. Germline CDR1 reads SQVTM; CDR2 reads ANQGSEA. Trimming removed 4 bases from V and 7 bases from J; junction bases left unmatched: 8. This CDR3 has 13 residues. The CDR3: CSVVGQGAGGYTF. The CDR3 DNA is TGCAGCGTTGTTGGGCAGGGGGCAGGTGGCTACACCTTC.

V usage is TRBV5-1 and J usage is TRBJ1-1; D is uncertain. Trimming left V 6 bases short and J 1 base short, with 10 bases between. CDR3 length equals 13 residues. CDR1 and CDR2 (germline): SGHRS, YFSETQ. CDR3 residues: CASTAVGNTEAFF. For the CDR3, the DNA is TGCGCCAGCACCGCCGTGGGGAACACTGAAGCTTTCTTT.

The J gene is TRBJ2-2, the V gene TRBV29-1; no firm D call. The CDR3 has 11 residues. Germline lookup yields CDR1 SQVTM and CDR2 ANQGSEA. Trimming shortened V by 4 bases and J by 7 bases, and 7 bases separated the two germline ends. The CDR3 sequence is CSVAWGGELFF. CDR3 coding DNA: TGCAGCGTTGCTTGGGGCGGGGAGCTGTTTTTT.

The V call is TRBV10-3, the J call TRBJ2-7; 7 bases are a match to TRBD1. The junction had 7 bases not matched to a gene; V was cut back by 2 bases and J by 6 bases. This CDR3 region has 14 residues. The V gene's germline CDR1 is ENHRY and CDR2 SYGVKD. CDR3 residues: CAISEQISGGEQYF. In DNA form, the CDR3 reads TGTGCCATCAGTGAGCAGATCTCAGGGGGCGAGCAGTACTTC.